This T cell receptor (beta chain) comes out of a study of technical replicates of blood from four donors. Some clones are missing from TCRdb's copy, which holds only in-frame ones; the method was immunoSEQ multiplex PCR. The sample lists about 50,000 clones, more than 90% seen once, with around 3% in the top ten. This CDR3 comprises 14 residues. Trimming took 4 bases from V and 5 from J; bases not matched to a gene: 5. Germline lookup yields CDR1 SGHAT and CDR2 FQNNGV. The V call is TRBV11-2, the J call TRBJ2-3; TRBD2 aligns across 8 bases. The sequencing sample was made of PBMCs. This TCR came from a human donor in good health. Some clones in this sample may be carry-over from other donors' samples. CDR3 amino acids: CASSSPREGDTQYF. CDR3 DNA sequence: TGTGCCAGCAGCTCCCCCCGGGAGGGAGATACGCAGTATTTT.